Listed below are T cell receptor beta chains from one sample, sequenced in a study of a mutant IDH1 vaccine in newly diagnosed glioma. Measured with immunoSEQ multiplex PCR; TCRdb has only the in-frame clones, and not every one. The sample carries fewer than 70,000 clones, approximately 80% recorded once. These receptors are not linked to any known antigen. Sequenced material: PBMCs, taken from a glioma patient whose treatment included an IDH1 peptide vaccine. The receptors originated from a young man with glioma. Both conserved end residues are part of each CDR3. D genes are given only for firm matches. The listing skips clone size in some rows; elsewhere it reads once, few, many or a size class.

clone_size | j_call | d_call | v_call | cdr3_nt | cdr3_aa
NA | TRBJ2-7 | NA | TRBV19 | TGTGCCAGTAGCGGGCGGGACGAGCAGTACTTC | CASSGRDEQYF
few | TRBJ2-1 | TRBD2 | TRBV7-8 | TGTGCCAGCAGCTCTTATAGCGGGAGCCTTAGTGAGCAGTTCTTC | CASSSYSGSLSEQFF
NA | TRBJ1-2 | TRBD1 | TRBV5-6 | TGTGCCAGCAACCGACAGGGGGCGGGTGGCTACACCTTC | CASNRQGAGGYTF
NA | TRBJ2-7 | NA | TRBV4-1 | TGCGCCAGCAGCCTTCTAGCGCTCTCCTACGAGCAGTACTTC | CASSLLALSYEQYF
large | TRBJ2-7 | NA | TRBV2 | TGTGCCAGCAGCACCCGCGGGTACCTACCCTACGAGCAGTACTTC | CASSTRGYLPYEQYF
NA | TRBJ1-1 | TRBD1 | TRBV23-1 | TGCGCCAGCAGTCAAAGGAACAGGGGATTGTTGGTAGAAACTGAAGCTTTCTTT | CASSQRNRGLLVETEAFF
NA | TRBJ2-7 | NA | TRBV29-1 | TGCAGCGTTTTTTTTCACCATAGACAACGTTACGAGCAGTACTTC | CSVFFHHRQRYEQYF
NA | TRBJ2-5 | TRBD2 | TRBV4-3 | TGCGCCAGCAGCCAACGCTTCCCACGGGGGGTCCAAGAGACCCAGTACTTC | CASSQRFPRGVQETQYF
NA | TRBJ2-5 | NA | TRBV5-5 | TGTGCCAGCAGCTTTTCCACGTACCAAGAGACCCAGTACTTC | CASSFSTYQETQYF
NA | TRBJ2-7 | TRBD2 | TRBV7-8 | TGTGCCAGCAGCCAAATAGCGGGAGGTCACGAGCAGTACTTC | CASSQIAGGHEQYF
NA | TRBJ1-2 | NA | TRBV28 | TGTGCCAGCAGAGGACAGCTCTTTCATGGCTACACCTTC | CASRGQLFHGYTF
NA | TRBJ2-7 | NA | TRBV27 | TGTGCCAGTTCCCGGACCTTTCACAGCTCCTACGAGCAGTACTTC | CASSRTFHSSYEQYF
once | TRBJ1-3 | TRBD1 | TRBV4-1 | TGCGCCAGCAGCCAAGAAACGGGACAGATCTCTGGAAACACCATATATTTT | CASSQETGQISGNTIYF
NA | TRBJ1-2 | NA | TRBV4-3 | TGCGCCAGCAGCCAAGACATCCCCCCGACAGGCTACTATGGCTACACCTTC | CASSQDIPPTGYYGYTF
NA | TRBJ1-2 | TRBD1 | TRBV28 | TGTGCCAGCAGCCCCCCGAGGGACAGGTCTAACTATGGCTACACCTTC | CASSPPRDRSNYGYTF
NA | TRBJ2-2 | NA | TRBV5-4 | TGTGCCAGCAGCTTGGGTTCAGGGATGAACACCGGGGAGCTGTTTTTT | CASSLGSGMNTGELFF
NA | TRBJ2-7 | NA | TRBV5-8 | TGTGCCAGCAGCTTTCGGGGGTCCTACGAGCAGTACTTC | CASSFRGSYEQYF
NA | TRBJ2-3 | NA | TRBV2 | TGTGCCAGCCCTCCTTGGGCCCAGCGGGGCACAGATACGCAGTATTTT | CASPPWAQRGTDTQYF
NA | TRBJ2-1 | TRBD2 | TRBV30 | TGTGCCTGGAGTGGCGGGGGTTCCTACAATGAGCAGTTCTTC | CAWSGGGSYNEQFF
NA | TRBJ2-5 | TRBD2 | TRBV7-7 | TGTGCCAGCAGCCCCGCGGCATCAGCGGGGGGGAGTGAGACCCAGTACTTC | CASSPAASAGGSETQYF
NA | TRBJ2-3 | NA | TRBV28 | TGTGCCAGCAGCCGAAGCACAGATACGCAGTATTTT | CASSRSTDTQYF
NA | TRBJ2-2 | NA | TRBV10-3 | TGTGCCATCAGTGAAGTGCCCGACAGGCTCACCGGGGAGCTGTTTTTT | CAISEVPDRLTGELFF
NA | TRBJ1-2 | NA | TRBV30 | TGTGCCTGGAGTAAAGACAGAAACTATGGCTACACCTTC | CAWSKDRNYGYTF
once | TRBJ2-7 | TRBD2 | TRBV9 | TGTGCCAGCAGCGGCGGACTAGCGAGGGAGCAGTACTTC | CASSGGLAREQYF
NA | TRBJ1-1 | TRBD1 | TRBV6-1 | TGTGCCAGCAGTGCCAGACAGGGAATGAACACTGAAGCTTTCTTT | CASSARQGMNTEAFF
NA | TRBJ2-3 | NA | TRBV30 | TGTGCCTGGAGTGTACTAGGTGCCACAGATACGCAGTATTTT | CAWSVLGATDTQYF
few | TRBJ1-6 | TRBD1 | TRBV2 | TGTGCCAGCTCACAGGGGCTGGCTTCACCCCTCCACTTT | CASSQGLASPLHF
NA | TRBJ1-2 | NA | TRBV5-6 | TGTGCCAGCAGCTTGGGTACCGCGAACTATGGCTACACCTTC | CASSLGTANYGYTF
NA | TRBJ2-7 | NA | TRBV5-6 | TGTGCCAGCAGCTTGGGAACGAGCTTCGAGCAGTACTTC | CASSLGTSFEQYF
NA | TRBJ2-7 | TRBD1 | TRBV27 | TGTGCCAGCAGTTTAGCGCAGGGGGAAAAGCAGTACTTC | CASSLAQGEKQYF
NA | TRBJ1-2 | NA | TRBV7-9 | TGTGCCAGCAGCGCCCGCATTGGCTACACCTTC | CASSARIGYTF
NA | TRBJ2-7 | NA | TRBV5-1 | TGCGCCAGCAGCTTGGGCCTGGGACACCTATTCTACGAGCAGTACTTC | CASSLGLGHLFYEQYF
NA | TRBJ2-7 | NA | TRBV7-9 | TGTGCCAGCAGCCTCATCCCGGGATCCTACGAGCAGTACTTC | CASSLIPGSYEQYF
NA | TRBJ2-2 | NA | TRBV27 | TGTGCCAGCAGTCCGCTCACCGGGGAGCTGTTTTTT | CASSPLTGELFF
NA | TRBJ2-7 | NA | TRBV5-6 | TGTGCCAGCAGCCCGTTGGGGGGCAGCTACGAGCAGTACTTC | CASSPLGGSYEQYF
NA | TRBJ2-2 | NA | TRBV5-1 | TGCGCCAGCAGCCTGGACACTTCGAACGCCGGGGAGCTGTTTTTT | CASSLDTSNAGELFF
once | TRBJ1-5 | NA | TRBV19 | TGTGCCAGTAGCCCCCAGGGGATCCAGCCCCAGCATTTT | CASSPQGIQPQHF
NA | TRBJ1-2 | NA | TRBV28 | TGTGCCAGCACCCAAGGGCGGGGGTCCAACTATGGCTACACCTTC | CASTQGRGSNYGYTF
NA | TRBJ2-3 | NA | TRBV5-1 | TGCGCCAGCAGCTTCTCGGGCGCCGAAGATACGCAGTATTTT | CASSFSGAEDTQYF
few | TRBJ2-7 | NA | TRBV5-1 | TGCGCCAGCAGCTCGGGAGACCTTCAGTACTTC | CASSSGDLQYF
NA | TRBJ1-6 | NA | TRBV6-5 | TGTGCCAGCAGTTACTTACCACAGGGTGGGGATTCACCCCTCCACTTT | CASSYLPQGGDSPLHF
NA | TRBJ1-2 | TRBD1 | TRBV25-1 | TGTGCCAGCAGTGATCCGGGACAGCCCCACTATGGCTACACCTTC | CASSDPGQPHYGYTF
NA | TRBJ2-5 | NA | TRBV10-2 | TGCGCCAGCAGTGAGTCGAAGGGCAGGGGACGAGGAGAGACCCAGTACTTC | CASSESKGRGRGETQYF
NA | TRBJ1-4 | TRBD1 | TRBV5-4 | TGTGCCAGCAGCAATGACAGGGGGAATGAAAAACTGTTTTTT | CASSNDRGNEKLFF
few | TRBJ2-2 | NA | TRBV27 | TGTGCCAGCAGTCCCAACCGGGACTCGAGGACCGGGGAGCTGTTTTTT | CASSPNRDSRTGELFF